The source of this TCR beta chain is a study of regulatory T cells in long-lasting Graves disease. V shed 6 bases and J shed 1 base, with 12 bases lying between them. Germline V lookup: CDR1 DFQATT, CDR2 SNEGSKA (reference sequence). The CDR3 consists of 13 residues. Study-wide findings and caveats: Gene preferences differed: TRBV28, TRBJ1-2, TRBJ2-5 in persistent cases.

On this clonotype itself: Its matching antigen is unknown. A single base separates this from a much larger clone, so it may be a read error. The CDR3 does not close with the conserved phenylalanine or tryptophan, likely indicating a read error.

Construction of TCR beta libraries relied on iRepertoire HTBI primers and on Arm-PCR targeting CDR3 regions. TCRdb reprocessed the multiplex PCR reads with MiXCR, giving one entry per CDR3 protein. Of hundreds of thousands of distinct CDR3 sequences in the sample, around 17% were seen once. Time point given: newly diagnosed GD, antithyroid drugs for less than 3 months. The TCR library was made from RNA extracted from PBMCs. Clinicians diagnosed Graves' disease using American Thyroid Association guidelines. The same data also contributed to another study, on T cells in Graves' hyperthyroidism and ophthalmopathy. That study adds: Uncontrolled infection, other autoimmune disease, pregnancy or lactation excluded patients. HTBI primers were used for first-round RT-PCR of the TCR CDR3.

Sequenced here: peripheral blood mononuclear cells (PBMCs), sampled at new diagnosis, from a patient treated with antithyroid drugs. The chain is built from TRBV20-1 and TRBJ1-1, with unresolved D. The sequence came from a woman in her twenties or thirties with Graves disease. Here the CDR3 reads CSAAGVENTEAFS. Here the CDR3 DNA reads TGCAGTGCCGCCGGAGTGGAGAACACTGAAGCTTTCTCT.